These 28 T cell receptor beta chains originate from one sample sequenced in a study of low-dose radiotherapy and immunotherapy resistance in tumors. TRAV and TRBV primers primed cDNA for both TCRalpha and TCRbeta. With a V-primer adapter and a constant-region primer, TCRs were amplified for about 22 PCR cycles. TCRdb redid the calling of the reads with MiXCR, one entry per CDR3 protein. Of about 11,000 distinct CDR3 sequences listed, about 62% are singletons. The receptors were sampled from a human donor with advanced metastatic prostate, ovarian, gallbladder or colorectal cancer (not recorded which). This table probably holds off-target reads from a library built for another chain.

The CDR3 coding sequence is TGCGCCAGCAGCTTGAGCGGGTCTGTGGGCACCGGGGAGCTGTTTTTT. It specifies CASSLSGSVGTGELFF. The chain uses TRBV5-1 and TRBJ2-2; D might be TRBD2 (6 bases). Germline CDR1 and CDR2: SGHRS and YFSETQ. V lost 1 base to trimming and J lost 4 bases, with 14 bases between them. This CDR3 region has 16 residues.

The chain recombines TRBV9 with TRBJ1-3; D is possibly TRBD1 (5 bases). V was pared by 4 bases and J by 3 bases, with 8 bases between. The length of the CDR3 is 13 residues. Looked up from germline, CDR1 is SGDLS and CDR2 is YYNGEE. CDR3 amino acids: CASSRGDGNTIYF. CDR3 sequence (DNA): TGTGCCAGCAGCCGAGGGGATGGAAACACCATATATTTT.

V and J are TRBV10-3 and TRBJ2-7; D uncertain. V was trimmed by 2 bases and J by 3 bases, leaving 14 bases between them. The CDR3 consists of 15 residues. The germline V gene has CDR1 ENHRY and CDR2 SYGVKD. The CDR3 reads CAISEGLDTYYEQYF. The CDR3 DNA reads TGTGCCATCAGTGAGGGGTTAGATACATACTACGAGCAGTACTTC.

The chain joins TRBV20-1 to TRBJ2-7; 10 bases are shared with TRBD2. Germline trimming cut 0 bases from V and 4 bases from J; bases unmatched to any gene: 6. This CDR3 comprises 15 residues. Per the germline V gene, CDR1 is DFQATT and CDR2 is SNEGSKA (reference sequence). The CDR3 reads CSARDLAGGSYEQYF. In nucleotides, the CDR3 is TGCAGTGCTAGAGATTTAGCGGGAGGTAGTTACGAGCAGTACTTC.

The CDR3 coding sequence is TGTGCCAGCAGCGTAAGACAGAACACTGAAGCTTTCTTT. It yields the protein CASSVRQNTEAFF. V gene TRBV9 combines with J gene TRBJ1-1; unclear D gene. The CDR3 length is 13 residues. V lost 1 base to trimming and J lost 1 base, with 5 bases between them. In germline, CDR1 is SGDLS, CDR2 YYNGEE.

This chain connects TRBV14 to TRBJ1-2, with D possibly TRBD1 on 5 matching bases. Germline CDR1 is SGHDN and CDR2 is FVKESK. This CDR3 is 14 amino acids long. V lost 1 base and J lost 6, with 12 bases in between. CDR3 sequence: CASSQAGIGNGYTF. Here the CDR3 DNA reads TGTGCCAGCAGCCAAGCAGGGATTGGGAATGGCTACACCTTC.

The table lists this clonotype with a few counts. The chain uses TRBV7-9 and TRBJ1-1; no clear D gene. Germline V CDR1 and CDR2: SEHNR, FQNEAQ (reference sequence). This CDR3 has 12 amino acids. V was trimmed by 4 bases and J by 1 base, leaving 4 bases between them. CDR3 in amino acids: CASSYKNTEAFF. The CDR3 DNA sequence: TGTGCCAGCAGCTACAAGAACACTGAAGCTTTCTTT.

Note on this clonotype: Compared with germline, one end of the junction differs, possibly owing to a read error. The CDR3 DNA sequence: TGTGCCTGGAGCATTAGGGGGGCCGAGACCCGGTACTTC. Translating gives CAWSIRGAETRYF. The chain joins TRBV30 to TRBJ2-5, with D perhaps assigned TRBD1 or TRBD2 (6 bases each). This CDR3 spans 13 amino acids. The germline CDR1 and CDR2 sequences are GTSNPN and SVGIG (reference sequence).

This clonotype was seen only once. The CDR3 reads CASSYGQLGYYTGELFF. The CDR3 region has the DNA TGTGCCAGCAGTTATGGTCAGCTGGGCTACTACACCGGGGAGCTGTTTTTT. The V call is TRBV6-5, the J call TRBJ2-2, with D unclear. CDR1 and CDR2 (germline): MNHEY, SVGAGI. Trimming took 3 bases from V and 3 from J, leaving 17 bases between them. CDR3 length: 17 amino acids.

CDR3 nucleotide sequence: TGTGCCAGCAGCCGAAGGGACAGGGTGGAGCAGTTCTTC. Protein sequence: CASSRRDRVEQFF. The chain has TRBV5-4 and TRBJ2-1, with 9 bases aligning to TRBD1. This CDR3 is built from 13 residues. Germline loops: CDR1 SGHNT, CDR2 YYREEE (reference sequence). The junction had 6 bases not matched to a gene; V was cut back by 4 bases and J by 10 bases.

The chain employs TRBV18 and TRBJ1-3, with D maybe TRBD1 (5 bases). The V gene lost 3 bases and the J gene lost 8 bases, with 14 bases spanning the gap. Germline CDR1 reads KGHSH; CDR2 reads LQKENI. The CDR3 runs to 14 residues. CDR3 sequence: CASSPDRKSYTIYF. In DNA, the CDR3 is TGTGCCAGCTCACCCGACAGAAAGAGTTACACCATATATTTT.

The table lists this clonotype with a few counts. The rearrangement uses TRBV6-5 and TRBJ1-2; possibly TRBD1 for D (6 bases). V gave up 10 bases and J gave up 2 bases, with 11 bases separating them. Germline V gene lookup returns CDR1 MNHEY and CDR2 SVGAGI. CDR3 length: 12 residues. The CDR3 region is CATGTSNYGYTF. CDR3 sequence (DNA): TGTGCCACCGGGACATCCAACTATGGCTACACCTTC.

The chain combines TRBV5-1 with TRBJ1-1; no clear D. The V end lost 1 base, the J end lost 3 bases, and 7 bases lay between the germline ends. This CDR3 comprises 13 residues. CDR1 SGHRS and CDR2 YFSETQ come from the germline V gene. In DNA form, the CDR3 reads TGCGCCAGCAGCTTGATTGCGGACACTGAAGCTTTCTTT. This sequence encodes CASSLIADTEAFF.

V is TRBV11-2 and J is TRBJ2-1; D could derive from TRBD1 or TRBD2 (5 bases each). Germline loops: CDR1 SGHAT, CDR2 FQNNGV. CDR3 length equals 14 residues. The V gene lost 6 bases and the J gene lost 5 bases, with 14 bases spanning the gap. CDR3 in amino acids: CASRGRGANNEQFF. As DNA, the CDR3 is TGTGCCAGCAGGGGCCGAGGGGCAAACAATGAGCAGTTCTTC. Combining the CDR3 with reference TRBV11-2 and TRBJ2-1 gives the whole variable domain EAGVAQSPRYKIIEKRQSVAFWCNPISGHATLYWYQQILGQGPKLLIQFQNNGVVDDSQLPKDRFSAERLKGVDSTLKIQPAKLEDSAVYLCASRGRGANNEQFFGPGTRLTVL.

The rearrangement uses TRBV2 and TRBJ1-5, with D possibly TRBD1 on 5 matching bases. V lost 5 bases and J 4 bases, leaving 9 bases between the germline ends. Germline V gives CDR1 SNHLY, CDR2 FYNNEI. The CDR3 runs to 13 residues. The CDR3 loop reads CASSFDSNQPQHF. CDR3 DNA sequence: TGTGCCAGCAGTTTCGACAGTAATCAGCCCCAGCATTTT.

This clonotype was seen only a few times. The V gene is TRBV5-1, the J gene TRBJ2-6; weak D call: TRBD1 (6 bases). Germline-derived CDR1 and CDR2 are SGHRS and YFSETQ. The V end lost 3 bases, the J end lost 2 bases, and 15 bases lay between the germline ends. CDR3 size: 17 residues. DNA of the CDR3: TGCGCCAGCAGCTCGTTTCAACAGGGCACTGGGGCCAACGTCCTGACTTTC. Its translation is CASSSFQQGTGANVLTF.

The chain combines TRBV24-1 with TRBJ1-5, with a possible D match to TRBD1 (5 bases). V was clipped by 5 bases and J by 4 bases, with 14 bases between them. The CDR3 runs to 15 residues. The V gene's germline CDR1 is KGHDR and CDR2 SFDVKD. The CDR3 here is CATSASGIDNQPQHF. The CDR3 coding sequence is TGTGCCACCAGTGCGTCAGGGATAGATAATCAGCCCCAGCATTTT.

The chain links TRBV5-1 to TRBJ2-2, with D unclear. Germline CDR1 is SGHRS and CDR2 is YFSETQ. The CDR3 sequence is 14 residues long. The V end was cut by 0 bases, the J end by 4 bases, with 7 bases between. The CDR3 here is CASSLEGPTGELFF. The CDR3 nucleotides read TGCGCCAGCAGCTTGGAAGGGCCCACCGGGGAGCTGTTTTTT.

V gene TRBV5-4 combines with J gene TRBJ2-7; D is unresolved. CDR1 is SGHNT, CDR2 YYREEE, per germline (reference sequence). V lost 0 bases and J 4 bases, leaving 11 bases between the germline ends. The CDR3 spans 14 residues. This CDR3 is CASSLGGTAYEQYF. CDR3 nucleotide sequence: TGTGCCAGCAGCTTGGGGGGAACGGCGTACGAGCAGTACTTC.

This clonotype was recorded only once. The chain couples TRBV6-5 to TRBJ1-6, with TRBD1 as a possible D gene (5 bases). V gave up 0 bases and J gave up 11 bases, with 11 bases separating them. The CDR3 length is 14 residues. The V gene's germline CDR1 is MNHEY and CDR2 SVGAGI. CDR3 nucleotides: TGTGCCAGCAGTTACTCAGGAGACAGAGCACCCCTCCACTTT. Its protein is CASSYSGDRAPLHF.

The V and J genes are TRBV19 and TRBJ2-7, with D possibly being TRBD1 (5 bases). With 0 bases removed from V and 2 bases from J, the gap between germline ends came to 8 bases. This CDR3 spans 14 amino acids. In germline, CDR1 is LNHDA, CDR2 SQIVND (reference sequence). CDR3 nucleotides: TGTGCCAGTAGTATAGAAAAAGGGGCCTACGAGCAGTACTTC. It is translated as CASSIEKGAYEQYF.

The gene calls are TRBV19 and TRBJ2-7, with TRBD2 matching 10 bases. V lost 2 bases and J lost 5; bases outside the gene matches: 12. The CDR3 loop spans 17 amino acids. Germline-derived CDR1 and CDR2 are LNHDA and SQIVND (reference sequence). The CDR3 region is CASSIIYLASGSHEQYF. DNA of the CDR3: TGTGCCAGTAGTATAATATATTTGGCTAGCGGGAGCCACGAGCAGTACTTC. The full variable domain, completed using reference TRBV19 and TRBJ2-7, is DGGITQSPKYLFRKEGQNVTLSCEQNLNHDAMYWYRQDPGQGLRLIYYSQIVNDFQKGDIAEGYSVSREKKESFPLTVTSAQKNPTAFYLCASSIIYLASGSHEQYFGPGTRLTVT.

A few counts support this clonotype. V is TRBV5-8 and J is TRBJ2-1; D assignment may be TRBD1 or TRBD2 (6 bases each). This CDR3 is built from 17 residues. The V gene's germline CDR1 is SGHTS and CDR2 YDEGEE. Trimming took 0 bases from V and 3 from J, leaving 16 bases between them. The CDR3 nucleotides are TGTGCCAGCAGCTTGGGTGAGAGGGGGGCACACTACAATGAGCAGTTCTTC. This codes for CASSLGERGAHYNEQFF.

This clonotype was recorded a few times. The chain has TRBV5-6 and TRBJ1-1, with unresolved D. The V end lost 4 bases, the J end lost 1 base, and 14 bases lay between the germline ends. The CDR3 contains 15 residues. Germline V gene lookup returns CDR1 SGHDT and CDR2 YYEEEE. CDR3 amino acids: CASSPPTGWNTEAFF. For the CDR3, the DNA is TGTGCCAGCAGCCCCCCCACGGGGTGGAACACTGAAGCTTTCTTT.

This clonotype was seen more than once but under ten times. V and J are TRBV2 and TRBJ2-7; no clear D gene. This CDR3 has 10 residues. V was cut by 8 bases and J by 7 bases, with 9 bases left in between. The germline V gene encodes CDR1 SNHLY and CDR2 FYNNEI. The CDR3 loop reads CASAALEQYF. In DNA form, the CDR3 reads TGTGCCAGCGCTGCCCTGGAGCAGTACTTC.

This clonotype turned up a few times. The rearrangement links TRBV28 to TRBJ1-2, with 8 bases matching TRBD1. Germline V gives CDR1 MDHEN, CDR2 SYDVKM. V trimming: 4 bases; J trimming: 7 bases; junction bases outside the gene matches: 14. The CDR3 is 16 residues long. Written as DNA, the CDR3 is TGTGCCAGCAGTTACCCATTCGGGACAGGAGGGTCTGGCTACACCTTC. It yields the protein CASSYPFGTGGSGYTF.

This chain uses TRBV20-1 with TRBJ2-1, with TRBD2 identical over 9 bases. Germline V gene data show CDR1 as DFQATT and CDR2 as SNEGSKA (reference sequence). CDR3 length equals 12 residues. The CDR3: CGTSSPLDEQFF. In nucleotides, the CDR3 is TGCGGGACTAGCTCCCCGTTGGATGAGCAGTTCTTC.

The CDR3 DNA follows: TGCGCCAGCAGTAAGGGCAGGGGTGGATTTTTCGAGCAGTACTTC. Protein: CASSKGRGGFFEQYF. The chain recombines TRBV5-1 with TRBJ2-7, with D tentatively TRBD1 (6 bases). Germline CDR1 SGHRS, CDR2 YFSETQ. The length of the CDR3 is 15 residues. Trimming shortened V by 5 bases and J by 6 bases, and 21 bases separated the two germline ends.